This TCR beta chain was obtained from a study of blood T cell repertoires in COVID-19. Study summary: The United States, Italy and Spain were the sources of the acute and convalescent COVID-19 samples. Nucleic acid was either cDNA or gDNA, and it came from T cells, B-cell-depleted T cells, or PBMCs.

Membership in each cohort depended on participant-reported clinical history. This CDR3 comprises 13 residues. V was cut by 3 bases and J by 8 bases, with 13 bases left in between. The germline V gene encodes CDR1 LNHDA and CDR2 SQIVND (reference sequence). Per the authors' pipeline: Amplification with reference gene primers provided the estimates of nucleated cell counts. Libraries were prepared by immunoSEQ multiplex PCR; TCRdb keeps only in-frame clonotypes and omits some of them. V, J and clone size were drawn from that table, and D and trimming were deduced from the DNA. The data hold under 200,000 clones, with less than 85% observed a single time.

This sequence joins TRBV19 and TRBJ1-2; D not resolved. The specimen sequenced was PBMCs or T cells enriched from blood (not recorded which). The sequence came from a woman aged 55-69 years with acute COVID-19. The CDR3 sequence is CASSIRSVEGYTF. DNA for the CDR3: TGTGCCAGTAGTATCAGGTCGGTAGAGGGCTACACCTTC. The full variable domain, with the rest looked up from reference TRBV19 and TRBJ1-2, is DGGITQSPKYLFRKEGQNVTLSCEQNLNHDAMYWYRQDPGQGLRLIYYSQIVNDFQKGDIAEGYSVSREKKESFPLTVTSAQKNPTAFYLCASSIRSVEGYTFGSGTRLTVV.